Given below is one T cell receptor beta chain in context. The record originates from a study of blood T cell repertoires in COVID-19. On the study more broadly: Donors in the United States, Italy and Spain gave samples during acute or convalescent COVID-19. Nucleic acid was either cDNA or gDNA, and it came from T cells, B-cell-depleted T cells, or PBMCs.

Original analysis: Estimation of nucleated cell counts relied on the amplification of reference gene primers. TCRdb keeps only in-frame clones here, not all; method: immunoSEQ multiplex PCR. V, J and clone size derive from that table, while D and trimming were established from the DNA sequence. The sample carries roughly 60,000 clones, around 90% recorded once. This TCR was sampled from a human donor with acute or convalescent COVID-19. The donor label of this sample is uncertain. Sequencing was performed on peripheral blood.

CDR3 residues: CASSTTTDTEAFF. The CDR3 region has the DNA TGTGCCAGTAGTACTACGACAGACACTGAAGCTTTCTTT. This chain joins TRBV19 and TRBJ1-1; the D gene is possibly TRBD1 (5 bases). Per the germline V gene, CDR1 is LNHDA and CDR2 is SQIVND (reference sequence). V gave up 4 bases and J gave up 3 bases, with 9 bases separating them. The CDR3 contains 13 residues.